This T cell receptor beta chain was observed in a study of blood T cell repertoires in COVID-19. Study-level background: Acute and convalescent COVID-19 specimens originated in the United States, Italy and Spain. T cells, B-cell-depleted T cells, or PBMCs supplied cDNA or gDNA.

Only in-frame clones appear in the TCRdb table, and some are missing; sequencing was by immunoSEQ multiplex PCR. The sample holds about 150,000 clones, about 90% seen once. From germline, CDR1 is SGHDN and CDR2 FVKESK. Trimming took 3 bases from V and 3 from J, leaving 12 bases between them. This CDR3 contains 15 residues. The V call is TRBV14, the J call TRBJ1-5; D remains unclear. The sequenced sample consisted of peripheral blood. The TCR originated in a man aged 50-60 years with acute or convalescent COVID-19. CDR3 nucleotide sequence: TGTGCCAGCAGCCAGGGCAGCCTAACCAATCAGCCCCAGCATTTT. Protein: CASSQGSLTNQPQHF.